These 24 T cell receptor beta chains originate from one sample sequenced in a study of cytomegalovirus exposure and HLA in healthy donors. Use of 60 Vbeta and 13 Jbeta primers characterized the PCR. Libraries were prepared by immunoSEQ multiplex PCR; TCRdb keeps only in-frame clonotypes and omits some of them. The table includes over 110,000 clones, under 80% detected once. The sample was PBMCs. Receptors originate from a woman aged 50 to 60 in good health and CMV-seropositive.

This clone was seen a few times. The V gene is TRBV19, the J gene TRBJ2-7; 9 nucleotides match TRBD2. Trimming took 3 bases from V and 6 from J; bases not matched to a gene: 9. This CDR3 spans 15 amino acids. The V gene's germline CDR1 is LNHDA and CDR2 SQIVND (reference sequence). CDR3 sequence: CASSMGSSGVVEQYF. The CDR3 DNA follows: TGTGCCAGTAGTATGGGGTCTAGCGGGGTTGTCGAGCAGTACTTC. Full variable domain (rest looked up from reference TRBV19 and TRBJ2-7): DGGITQSPKYLFRKEGQNVTLSCEQNLNHDAMYWYRQDPGQGLRLIYYSQIVNDFQKGDIAEGYSVSREKKESFPLTVTSAQKNPTAFYLCASSMGSSGVVEQYFGPGTRLTVT.

This clone was seen more than once but under ten times. The chain joins TRBV2 to TRBJ1-2; a possible D gene is TRBD1 (6 bases). Between the trimmed V and J ends, which lost 5 bases and 12 bases, there was a span of 13 bases. The germline gives CDR1 SNHLY, CDR2 FYNNEI. CDR3 size: 11 residues. Here the CDR3 reads CASSYGQHNTF. The CDR3 nucleotides read TGTGCCAGCAGTTACGGACAGCACAACACCTTC.

The rearrangement uses TRBV13 and TRBJ2-5; 9 positions agree with TRBD2. The germline CDR1 and CDR2 sequences are PRHDT and FYEKMQ (reference sequence). CDR3 length: 16 amino acids. V dropped 5 bases and J dropped 1; count of bases not matched to a gene: 8. The CDR3 nucleotides are TGTGCCAGCAGCCAACTAGCGGGTCCTATCCAAGAGACCCAGTACTTC. It codes for CASSQLAGPIQETQYF.

This chain joins TRBV4-2 and TRBJ1-1; 7 nucleotides agree with TRBD1. The CDR3 extends over 16 amino acids. J was trimmed by 1 base and V by 1 base; bases with no gene match: 6. Per germline, CDR1 LGHNA and CDR2 YNFKEQ. The CDR3 is CASSQGQGRPNTEAFF. The CDR3 DNA reads TGTGCCAGCAGCCAAGGACAGGGACGGCCGAACACTGAAGCTTTCTTT.

This clone was observed a single time. The CDR3 spells CASSLRTSGGLSTDTQYF. The CDR3 DNA sequence: TGCGCCAGCAGCCTACGGACTAGCGGGGGCCTTAGCACAGATACGCAGTATTTT. J is TRBJ2-3 and V is TRBV5-1, with 13 bases aligning to TRBD2. The trim removed 4 bases at V and 0 bases at J, leaving 8 bases unmatched. CDR3 length equals 18 residues. Germline assignment: CDR1 SGHRS and CDR2 YFSETQ.

The DNA for the CDR3 is TGCGCCAGCAGCCCAAGCCGACTCGGGCAGGGGGACACTGAAGCTTTCTTT. Encoded protein: CASSPSRLGQGDTEAFF. The chain uses TRBV4-3 and TRBJ1-1, with 7 bases aligning to TRBD1. The germline V gene encodes CDR1 LGHNA and CDR2 YSLEER. The CDR3 covers 17 residues. V shed 4 bases, J shed 3 bases, and the junction held 14 bases outside the gene matches.

This clone has more than one count but fewer than ten. This sequence joins TRBV6-1 and TRBJ2-1; 9 bases fit TRBD2. The trim removed 0 bases at V and 5 bases at J, leaving 11 bases unmatched. The CDR3 covers 18 residues. Germline CDR1 is MNHNS and CDR2 is SASEGT. CDR3 in amino acids: CASSEAGVVAGANNEQFF. In DNA form, the CDR3 reads TGTGCCAGCAGTGAAGCGGGCGTTGTAGCGGGGGCGAACAATGAGCAGTTCTTC.

This sequence joins TRBV5-4 and TRBJ2-5; 9 bases map to TRBD1. Germline CDR1 SGHNT, CDR2 YYREEE (reference sequence). There are 16 residues in the CDR3. With V trimmed by 3 bases and J by 4 bases, 10 bases remained unmatched. The CDR3 nucleotides are TGTGCCAGCAGCTCAGGACAACAGGGGGCAATAGAGACCCAGTACTTC. Translating it yields CASSSGQQGAIETQYF. Full variable domain (missing parts from reference TRBV5-4 and TRBJ2-5): ETGVTQSPTHLIKTRGQQVTLRCSSQSGHNTVSWYQQALGQGPQFIFQYYREEENGRGNFPPRFSGLQFPNYSSELNVNALELDDSALYLCASSSGQQGAIETQYFGPGTRLLVL.

The chain has TRBV5-1 and TRBJ2-3; D not resolved. Deletions cut 1 base from V and 4 bases from J, with 4 bases between. The CDR3 has 12 residues. CDR1 and CDR2 (germline): SGHRS, YFSETQ. The CDR3, as DNA: TGCGCCAGCAGCTTGCCATCAGATACGCAGTATTTT. It encodes CASSLPSDTQYF.

The chain joins TRBV7-2 to TRBJ2-2, with D possibly TRBD2 on 5 matching bases. Between the trimmed V and J ends, which lost 4 bases and 5 bases, there was a span of 11 bases. Germline lookup yields CDR1 SGHTA and CDR2 FQGNSA. This CDR3 spans 14 amino acids. The CDR3 spells CASSYRTGTGELFF. CDR3 bases: TGTGCCAGCAGCTACCGGACGGGAACCGGGGAGCTGTTTTTT. The variable domain in full, completed from reference TRBV7-2 and TRBJ2-2, reads GAGVSQSPSNKVTEKGKDVELRCDPISGHTALYWYRQSLGQGLEFLIYFQGNSAPDKSGLPSDRFSAERTGGSVSTLTIQRTQQEDSAVYLCASSYRTGTGELFFGEGSRLTVL.

The chain joins TRBV28 to TRBJ2-7; possible D gene TRBD2, 6 bases. Germline CDR1 and CDR2: MDHEN and SYDVKM. CDR3 length equals 14 residues. V lost 7 bases and J 2 bases, leaving 15 bases between the germline ends. The CDR3 spells CASTLRDGAYEQYF. The CDR3 region has the DNA TGTGCCAGCACCCTGCGGGACGGAGCCTACGAGCAGTACTTC.

The genes are TRBV30 and TRBJ1-1; no firm D call. V was trimmed by 0 bases and J by 8 bases, leaving 10 bases between them. Germline assignment: CDR1 GTSNPN and CDR2 SVGIG (reference sequence). The length of the CDR3 is 12 residues. DNA for the CDR3: TGTGCCTGGAGTGTATCTAGTCAGGAAGCTTTCTTT. This codes for CAWSVSSQEAFF.

The count of this clone is one. This chain links TRBV7-9 with TRBJ1-1; weak D call: TRBD1 (6 bases). Trimming shortened V by 8 bases and J by 2 bases, and 15 bases separated the two germline ends. CDR3 length equals 14 residues. Per germline, CDR1 SEHNR and CDR2 FQNEAQ (reference sequence). CDR3 amino acids: CASGSPDRNTEAFF. CDR3 nucleotide sequence: TGTGCCAGCGGCTCCCCGGACAGAAACACTGAAGCTTTCTTT.

The rearrangement uses TRBV4-3 and TRBJ1-2; D is possibly TRBD1 (6 bases). This CDR3 has 15 amino acids. V was pared by 1 base and J by 4 bases, with 13 bases between. CDR1 is LGHNA, CDR2 YSLEER, per germline. The CDR3 DNA is TGCGCCAGCAGCCAAGGACAGGCGAACTTCTATGGCTACACCTTC. Residues: CASSQGQANFYGYTF.

This chain links TRBV14 with TRBJ1-5, with 9 bases identical to TRBD1. Germline V gene sequence: CDR1 SGHDN, CDR2 FVKESK. Trimming removed 0 bases from V and 6 bases from J; junction bases left unmatched: 21. The CDR3 totals 21 residues. The CDR3 bases are TGTGCCAGCAGCCAAGATAAAGTGAGTCACAGGGGGCGCCGAATATCTCAGCCCCAGCATTTT. The encoded protein is CASSQDKVSHRGRRISQPQHF. The whole variable domain, remainder taken from reference TRBV14 and TRBJ1-5, is EAGVTQFPSHSVIEKGQTVTLRCDPISGHDNLYWYRRVMGKEIKFLLHFVKESKQDESGMPNNRFLAERTGGTYSTLKVQPAELEDSGVYFCASSQDKVSHRGRRISQPQHFGDGTRLSIL.

The CDR3 loop is CASSIRGGENTGELFF. The DNA for the CDR3 is TGTGCCAGTAGTATTCGCGGGGGGGAGAACACCGGGGAGCTGTTTTTT. The chain has TRBV19 and TRBJ2-2; 9 positions agree with TRBD2. Germline V gives CDR1 LNHDA, CDR2 SQIVND (reference sequence). The CDR3 extends over 16 amino acids. The junction had 3 bases not matched to a gene; V was cut back by 3 bases and J by 1 base.

J is TRBJ2-2 and V is TRBV4-3; TRBD2 might be the D (5 bases). Trimming took 5 bases from V and 7 from J, leaving 14 bases between them. Germline assignment: CDR1 LGHNA and CDR2 YSLEER. The length of the CDR3 is 14 residues. DNA for the CDR3: TGCGCCAGCAGCTTACGGCCCGCGGGCGGGGAGCTGTTTTTT. Its translation is CASSLRPAGGELFF.

This rearrangement joins TRBV7-8 to TRBJ1-2; TRBD1 matches at 10 bases. Looked up from germline, CDR1 is SGHVS and CDR2 is FQNEAQ. CDR3 size: 16 residues. V gave up 5 bases and J gave up 8 bases; unmatched junction bases: 14. The CDR3 protein is CASSQTSGTGAEGYTF. In DNA form, the CDR3 reads TGTGCCAGCAGCCAAACGTCCGGGACAGGGGCGGAAGGCTACACCTTC.

This chain connects TRBV7-9 to TRBJ1-2; D not certain. CDR1 and CDR2 from the germline V gene are SEHNR and FQNEAQ (reference sequence). The CDR3 totals 16 residues. Trimming took off 5 bases at V and 0 bases at J, with 16 bases between the two ends. CDR3 bases: TGTGCCAGCAGCCTGAATACAGACACACCTAACTATGGCTACACCTTC. Protein: CASSLNTDTPNYGYTF.

The chain uses TRBV13 and TRBJ1-3, with D possibly being TRBD1 (5 bases). Germline CDR1 is PRHDT and CDR2 is FYEKMQ (reference sequence). Trimming shortened V by 2 bases and J by 4 bases, and 18 bases separated the two germline ends. The CDR3 covers 17 residues. The CDR3 spells CASSLWTPDELGNTIYF. The CDR3 DNA is TGTGCCAGCAGCTTATGGACACCGGATGAGTTGGGAAACACCATATATTTT.

The CDR3 nucleotides are TGTGCCAGCAGTCACGACTGGAACACTGAAGCTTTCTTT. Amino acids: CASSHDWNTEAFF. The gene calls are TRBV28 and TRBJ1-1; D gene uncertain. There are 13 residues in the CDR3. CDR1 MDHEN and CDR2 SYDVKM come from the germline V gene. V lost 5 bases and J lost 1, with 8 bases in between.

As concerns this clone: The germline gene is not matched at one end of the junction; a read error may be the cause. The chain employs TRBV29-1 and TRBJ2-3; unclear D gene. This CDR3 is 10 amino acids long. CDR1 and CDR2 (germline): SQVTM, ANQGSEA. This CDR3 is CSVVTYTQYF. CDR3 nucleotide sequence: TGCAGCGTTGTCACATATACGCAGTATTTT.

The chain recombines TRBV11-2 with TRBJ1-6; D gene ambiguous. Per the germline V gene, CDR1 is SGHAT and CDR2 is FQNNGV. The length of the CDR3 is 14 residues. Trimming removed 1 base from V and 8 bases from J, with 9 bases in between. This CDR3 reads CASSLAVFDSPLHF. In DNA form, the CDR3 reads TGTGCCAGCAGCTTAGCTGTCTTCGATTCACCCCTCCACTTT.

The gene calls are TRBV28 and TRBJ2-3; no reliable D call. From germline, CDR1 is MDHEN and CDR2 SYDVKM. The CDR3 has 12 residues. V was trimmed by 6 bases and J by 6 bases, leaving 10 bases between them. The CDR3 sequence is CASRGSLDTQYF. CDR3 coding DNA: TGTGCCAGCAGGGGCAGTCTCGATACGCAGTATTTT.